The 18 T cell receptor beta chains given below trace back to one sample, sequenced in a study of blood T cell repertoires in COVID-19. The assay was immunoSEQ multiplex PCR, and TCRdb's table has in-frame clones only and misses some. The sample records 200,000 to 250,000 clones, 86% being singletons. Material for sequencing was PBMCs or T cells enriched from blood (not recorded which). The receptors were gathered from a woman aged 50 to 65 who had recovered from COVID-19.

This clone has only one observation. The chain employs TRBV7-2 and TRBJ1-3; D is undetermined. This CDR3 spans 14 amino acids. The V and J ends lost 4 bases and 4 bases respectively, with 11 bases between them. CDR1 and CDR2 from the germline V gene are SGHTA and FQGNSA. The CDR3 DNA sequence: TGTGCCAGCAGCTCACTATTACCCGGAAACACCATATATTTT. As protein: CASSSLLPGNTIYF.

The chain uses TRBV30 and TRBJ2-1; TRBD2 matches 8 bases. Germline V gene sequence: CDR1 GTSNPN, CDR2 SVGIG (reference sequence). The junction had 5 bases not matched to a gene; V was cut back by 4 bases and J by 0 bases. The CDR3 spans 15 residues. For the CDR3, the DNA is TGTGCCTGGACCCCTCTAGCGGGCTCCTACAATGAGCAGTTCTTC. Its protein is CAWTPLAGSYNEQFF. Complete variable domain (other parts from reference TRBV30 and TRBJ2-1): SQTIHQWPATLVQPVGSPLSLECTVEGTSNPNLYWYRQAAGRGLQLLFYSVGIGQISSEVPQNLSASRPQDRQFILSSKKLLLSDSGFYLCAWTPLAGSYNEQFFGPGTRLTVL.

V is TRBV4-3 and J is TRBJ1-1; D possibly corresponds to TRBD1 (5 bases). V shed 1 base and J shed 7 bases, with 13 bases lying between them. The CDR3 extends over 14 amino acids. Germline CDR1 LGHNA, CDR2 YSLEER. The CDR3 is CASSQGQRTIEAFF. The CDR3 coding sequence is TGCGCCAGCAGCCAAGGACAGCGAACGATTGAAGCTTTCTTT.

V and J are TRBV24-1 and TRBJ2-5; 7 bases agree with TRBD2. Looked up from germline, CDR1 is KGHDR and CDR2 is SFDVKD. The CDR3 is made up of 14 amino acids. V shed 4 bases, J shed 3 bases, and the junction held 4 bases outside the gene matches. CDR3 sequence reads: CATSDPGLEETQYF. The CDR3 DNA follows: TGTGCCACCAGTGACCCCGGACTAGAAGAGACCCAGTACTTC.

The CDR3 sequence: CAWSPVPGGYTF. The CDR3 DNA reads TGTGCCTGGAGCCCCGTTCCGGGTGGCTACACCTTC. The chain combines TRBV30 with TRBJ1-2; D is ambiguous. V shed 3 bases and J shed 7 bases, with 12 bases lying between them. CDR3 length equals 12 residues. Germline values: CDR1 GTSNPN, CDR2 SVGIG (reference sequence).

This clone occurred once. The rearrangement uses TRBV4-3 and TRBJ2-5, with D possibly being TRBD2 (5 bases). Germline-derived CDR1 and CDR2 are LGHNA and YSLEER. The CDR3 totals 14 residues. The V end lost 0 bases, the J end lost 5 bases, and 10 bases lay between the germline ends. DNA for the CDR3: TGCGCCAGCAGCCAAGAAGCCGGCGGGGAGACCCAGTACTTC. This translates into CASSQEAGGETQYF.

The chain uses TRBV24-1 and TRBJ2-3, with 9 bases fitting TRBD2. This CDR3 is 16 amino acids long. Germline CDR1 is KGHDR and CDR2 is SFDVKD. Germline trimming cut 4 bases from V and 4 bases from J; bases unmatched to any gene: 8. CDR3: CATSEISGRGSDTQYF. CDR3 sequence (DNA): TGTGCCACCAGTGAAATTAGCGGGAGAGGGTCAGATACGCAGTATTTT.

V usage is TRBV7-2 and J usage is TRBJ1-1; D not resolved. The germline V gene has CDR1 SGHTA and CDR2 FQGNSA. The CDR3 consists of 18 residues. V shed 2 bases and J shed 4 bases, with 23 bases lying between them. The CDR3 nucleotides read TGTGCCAGCAGCTTACGGGATCTGAAGAGTTGGTGGGGCACTGAAGCTTTCTTT. It is translated as CASSLRDLKSWWGTEAFF.

The CDR3 DNA reads TGTGCCAGCTCACCTAATTCCGGGACAGATAGCAATCAGCCCCAGCATTTT. It encodes CASSPNSGTDSNQPQHF. The chain joins TRBV18 to TRBJ1-5; 7 nucleotides match TRBD1. CDR1 and CDR2 from the germline V gene are KGHSH and LQKENI. This CDR3 region has 17 residues. V lost 3 bases, J lost 0 bases, and 8 bases stayed unmatched.

V is TRBV6-5 and J is TRBJ1-2, with TRBD1 matching over 9 bases. Germline CDR1 MNHEY, CDR2 SVGAGI. This CDR3 comprises 14 residues. Trimming at V came to 6 bases and at J to 5 bases, leaving 7 bases not matched to a gene. The CDR3 coding sequence is TGTGCCAGCAGGCGACAGGGGGGAGATTATGGCTACACCTTC. Protein sequence: CASRRQGGDYGYTF.

V and J are TRBV19 and TRBJ1-5; the D gene is possibly TRBD1 (6 bases). Germline CDR1 and CDR2: LNHDA and SQIVND (reference sequence). Trimming removed 5 bases at V and 2 bases at J, with 10 bases between. This CDR3 is built from 14 residues. CDR3: CASSAGAGNQPQHF. CDR3 in DNA: TGTGCCAGTAGTGCAGGGGCCGGCAATCAGCCCCAGCATTTT.

The chain carries TRBV9 and TRBJ1-5, with TRBD1 as a possible D gene (5 bases). Germline assignment: CDR1 SGDLS and CDR2 YYNGEE. This CDR3 is built from 15 residues. Trimming took off 1 base at V and 3 bases at J, with 11 bases between the two ends. As DNA, the CDR3 is TGTGCCAGCAGCGTACGGGGGGGACTCAATCAGCCCCAGCATTTT. Translated, it gives CASSVRGGLNQPQHF.

The V gene is TRBV7-3, the J gene TRBJ2-5, with 11 bases fitting TRBD2. Trimming cost V 5 bases and J 5 bases; bases outside gene matches: 13. This CDR3 spans 17 amino acids. From germline, CDR1 is SGHTA and CDR2 FQGTGA. The CDR3 DNA sequence: TGTGCCAGCAGCCAGATTGGAGTAGCGGGAGGGCCGGAGACCCAGTACTTC. Its translation is CASSQIGVAGGPETQYF.

The chain is built from TRBV7-9 and TRBJ1-3, with D maybe TRBD1 (5 bases). V dropped 5 bases and J dropped 3 bases, with 17 bases sitting between them. The CDR3 totals 16 residues. CDR1 and CDR2 from the germline V gene are SEHNR and FQNEAQ (reference sequence). The CDR3 protein is CASSTHGGFSGNTIYF. The CDR3 DNA follows: TGTGCCAGCAGCACACACGGGGGTTTCAGTGGAAACACCATATATTTT.

The rearrangement uses TRBV4-1 and TRBJ2-3, with D possibly being TRBD2 (7 bases). Looked up from germline, CDR1 is MGHRA and CDR2 is YSYEKL. Trimming took 3 bases from V and 4 from J, leaving 14 bases between them. The length of the CDR3 is 15 residues. CDR3: CASSQGGGGADTQYF. In DNA, the CDR3 is TGCGCCAGCAGCCAGGGAGGAGGGGGGGCAGATACGCAGTATTTT.

This chain links TRBV18 with TRBJ1-4, with D tentatively TRBD1 (6 bases). V was trimmed by 3 bases and J by 2 bases, leaving 13 bases between them. The CDR3 contains 16 residues. Germline loops: CDR1 KGHSH, CDR2 LQKENI. In nucleotides, the CDR3 is TGTGCCAGCTCACCTCCAGGGGAGCTCACTAATGAAAAACTGTTTTTT. Encoded protein: CASSPPGELTNEKLFF.

This rearrangement joins TRBV6-5 to TRBJ1-2; 12 positions agree with TRBD1. This CDR3 spans 15 amino acids. V dropped 5 bases and J dropped 4; count of bases not matched to a gene: 5. Germline V gene data show CDR1 as MNHEY and CDR2 as SVGAGI. The CDR3: CASSPQGQGAYGYTF. The CDR3 region has the DNA TGTGCCAGCAGTCCCCAGGGACAGGGGGCCTATGGCTACACCTTC.

The J gene is TRBJ1-5, the V gene TRBV2; D unclear. V was clipped by 5 bases and J by 4 bases, with 9 bases between them. The CDR3 runs 13 residues. The germline gives CDR1 SNHLY, CDR2 FYNNEI. The CDR3 is CASSPDLNQPQHF. The CDR3 nucleotides are TGTGCCAGCAGTCCGGACTTGAATCAGCCCCAGCATTTT.